The T cell receptor beta chain under discussion was sequenced for a study of blood T cell repertoires in COVID-19. Turning to the study itself: Acute and convalescent COVID-19 samples came from the United States, Italy and Spain. T cells, B-cell-depleted T cells, or PBMCs supplied cDNA or gDNA.

In the source study's methods: Researchers report that nucleated cell counts were estimated from reference gene primer amplification. Some clones are missing from TCRdb's copy, which holds only in-frame ones; the method was immunoSEQ multiplex PCR. V and J calls and clone size are copied from that table; D and trimming were computed from the DNA. Of 250,000 to 300,000 clones listed, roughly 80% are singletons. The CDR3 sequence is 16 residues long. V shed 6 bases and J shed 2 bases, with 20 bases lying between them. Germline V gene sequence: CDR1 MDHEN, CDR2 SYDVKM. The J gene is TRBJ2-7, the V gene TRBV28, with D possibly TRBD1 on 6 matching bases. Source material: peripheral blood. The receptor was derived from a man aged 60-69 years who had recovered from COVID-19. CDR3 in DNA: TGTGCCAGCAGCCATGGGACAACCCTTATCCCCTACGAGCAGTACTTC. It is translated as CASSHGTTLIPYEQYF.